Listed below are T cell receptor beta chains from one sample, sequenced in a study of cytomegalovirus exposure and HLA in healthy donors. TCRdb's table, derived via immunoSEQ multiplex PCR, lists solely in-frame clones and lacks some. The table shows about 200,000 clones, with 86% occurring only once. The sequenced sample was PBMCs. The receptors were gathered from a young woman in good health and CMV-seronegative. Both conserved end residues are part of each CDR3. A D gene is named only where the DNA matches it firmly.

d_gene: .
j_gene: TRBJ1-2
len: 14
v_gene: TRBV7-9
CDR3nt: TGTGCCAGCAGCTTTTCTTTGGTGACAGATGGCTACACCTTC
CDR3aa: CASSFSLVTDGYTF

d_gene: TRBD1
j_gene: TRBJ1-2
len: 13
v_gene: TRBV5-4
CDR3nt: TGTGCCAGCAGCTTGAACAGGGGGCTCGGCTACACCTTC
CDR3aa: CASSLNRGLGYTF

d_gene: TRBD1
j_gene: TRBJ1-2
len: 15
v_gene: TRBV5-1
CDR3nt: TGCGCCAGCAGCTTAACCGCACAGGGGGCGCGAGGCTACACCTTC
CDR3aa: CASSLTAQGARGYTF

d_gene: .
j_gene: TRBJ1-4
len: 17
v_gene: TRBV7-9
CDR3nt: TGTGCCAGCAGCTTAGGACTTTTGACAGCAGCTAATGAAAAACTGTTTTTT
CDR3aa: CASSLGLLTAANEKLFF

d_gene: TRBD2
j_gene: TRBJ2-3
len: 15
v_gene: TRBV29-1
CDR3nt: TGCAGCGGGAGGGGACTAGCGGGTAGCACAGATACGCAGTATTTT
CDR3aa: CSGRGLAGSTDTQYF

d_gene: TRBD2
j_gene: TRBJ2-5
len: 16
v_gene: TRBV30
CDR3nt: TGTGCCTGGAGGTGCGGGGGGGCGGGAGGCCAAGAGACCCAGTACTTC
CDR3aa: CAWRCGGAGGQETQYF

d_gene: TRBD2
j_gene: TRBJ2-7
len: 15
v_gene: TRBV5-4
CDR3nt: TGTGCCAGCAGTCTAAGGACTAGCGGGATGAACGAGCAGTACTTC
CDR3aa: CASSLRTSGMNEQYF

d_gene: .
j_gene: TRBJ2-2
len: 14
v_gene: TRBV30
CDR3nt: TGTGCCTGGAGTGTCGCAGACGGGGGCGGGGAGCTGTTTTTT
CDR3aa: CAWSVADGGGELFF

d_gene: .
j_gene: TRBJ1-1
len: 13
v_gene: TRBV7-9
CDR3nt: TGTGCCAGCAGCTTAGGTGGCAGAACTGAAGCTTTCTTT
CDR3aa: CASSLGGRTEAFF

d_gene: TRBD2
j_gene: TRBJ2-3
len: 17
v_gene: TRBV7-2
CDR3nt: TGTGCCAGCAGCTTAGCAGCGGGGGGACCTAGCACAGATACGCAGTATTTT
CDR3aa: CASSLAAGGPSTDTQYF

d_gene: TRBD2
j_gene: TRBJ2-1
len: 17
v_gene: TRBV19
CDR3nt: TGTGCCAGTAGCCGCGACCTCCCTAGCGGCCGCTACAATGAGCAGTTCTTC
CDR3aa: CASSRDLPSGRYNEQFF

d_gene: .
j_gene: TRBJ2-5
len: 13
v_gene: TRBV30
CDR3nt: TGTGCCTGGAGTATCCCGGGGAGAGAGGCCCAGTACTTC
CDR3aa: CAWSIPGREAQYF

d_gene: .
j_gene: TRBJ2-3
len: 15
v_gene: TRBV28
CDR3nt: TGTGCCAGCAGTTTATACGGGAAAACCACAGATACGCAGTATTTT
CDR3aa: CASSLYGKTTDTQYF

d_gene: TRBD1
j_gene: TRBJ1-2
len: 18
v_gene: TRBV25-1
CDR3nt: TGTGCCAGCAGTGAACGACAGGGTAAGACCGCCACCGTCTATGGCTACACCTTC
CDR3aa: CASSERQGKTATVYGYTF

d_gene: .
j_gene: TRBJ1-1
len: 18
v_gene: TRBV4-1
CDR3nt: TGCGCCAGCAGCAAAGGCCCTATGGGATTTGGAGGGAACACTGAAGCTTTCTTT
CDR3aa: CASSKGPMGFGGNTEAFF

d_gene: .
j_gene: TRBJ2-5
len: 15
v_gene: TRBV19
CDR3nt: TGTGCCAGTAGTGACCCTACACAGTACCAAGAGACCCAGTACTTC
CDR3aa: CASSDPTQYQETQYF

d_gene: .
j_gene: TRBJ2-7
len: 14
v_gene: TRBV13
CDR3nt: TGTGCCAGCAGCAATAGAATACAGGGCTACGAGCAGTACTTC
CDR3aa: CASSNRIQGYEQYF

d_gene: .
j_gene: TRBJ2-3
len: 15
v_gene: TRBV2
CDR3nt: TGTGCCAGCAATCCGGGACAAACTAGCACAGATACGCAGTATTTT
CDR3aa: CASNPGQTSTDTQYF

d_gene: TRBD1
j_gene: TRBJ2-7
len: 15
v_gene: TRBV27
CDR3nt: TGTGCCAGCAGTAGTAGGGCAGGGGGTCTATACGAGCAGTACTTC
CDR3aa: CASSSRAGGLYEQYF

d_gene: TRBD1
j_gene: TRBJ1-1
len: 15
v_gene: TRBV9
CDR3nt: TGTGCCAGCAGCGTAGTTCAGGGGGTAGGCACTGAAGCTTTCTTT
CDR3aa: CASSVVQGVGTEAFF

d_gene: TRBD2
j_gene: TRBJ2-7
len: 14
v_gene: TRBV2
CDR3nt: TGTGCCAGCACCCCCCCCCGGGGAGGGTACGAGCAGTACTTC
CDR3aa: CASTPPRGGYEQYF

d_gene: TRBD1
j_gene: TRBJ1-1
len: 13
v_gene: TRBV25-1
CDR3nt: TGTGCCAGCAGGTCCAGGGGGCAAACTGAAGCTTTCTTT
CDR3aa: CASRSRGQTEAFF

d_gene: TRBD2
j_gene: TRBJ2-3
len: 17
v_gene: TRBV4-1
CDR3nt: TGCGCCAGCAGCCAAGGTCTGGCTAGCGGGGGCACAGATACGCAGTATTTT
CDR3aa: CASSQGLASGGTDTQYF